This TCR beta chain was profiled in a study of blood T cell repertoires in COVID-19. Study information: Sites across the United States, Italy and Spain contributed samples from acute and convalescent COVID-19. Sample material is recorded as cDNA or gDNA derived from T cells, B-cell-depleted T cells, or PBMCs.

Only in-frame clones appear in the TCRdb table, and some are missing; sequencing was by immunoSEQ multiplex PCR. The sample consists of about 140,000 clones, approximately 84% of them appearing once. Cohorts were assigned according to the clinical history that participants reported. The CDR3 covers 11 residues. V lost 7 bases and J lost 6, with 7 bases in between. Germline V gene lookup returns CDR1 KGHDR and CDR2 SFDVKD. This sequence was found in a woman aged 45-65 years with acute COVID-19. Sample: PBMCs or T cells enriched from blood (not recorded which). This chain connects TRBV24-1 to TRBJ2-3; no clear D. The CDR3 here is CATRTEDTQYF. CDR3 bases: TGTGCCACCAGAACGGAGGATACGCAGTATTTT.